These 23 T cell receptor beta chains share one sample of origin, sequenced in a study of cytomegalovirus exposure and HLA in healthy donors. The study ran its PCR with 60 Vbeta and 13 Jbeta primers. Profiled with immunoSEQ multiplex PCR; TCRdb holds only in-frame clones, not every one. The table shows over 90,000 clones, with under 85% occurring only once. The sequencing input was PBMCs. The receptors stem from a man aged 50 to 59 in good health and CMV-seropositive.

This clone appeared a single time. The rearrangement uses TRBV7-6 and TRBJ1-4; 8 nucleotides line up with TRBD1. The J segment lost 8 bases and the V segment lost 5 bases, leaving 19 bases of the junction unmatched. Germline values: CDR1 SGHVS, CDR2 FNYEAQ. This CDR3 contains 18 residues. CDR3 residues: CASSPGQGVPLLTEKLFF. CDR3 bases: TGTGCCAGCAGCCCCGGACAGGGTGTGCCCCTCCTCACAGAAAAACTGTTTTTT.

This clone was seen only once. The germline gene is not matched at one end of the junction; a read error may be the cause. J is TRBJ2-1 and V is TRBV29-1, with a tentative D call TRBD1 (6 bases). The CDR3 is made up of 10 amino acids. Germline CDR1 is SQVTM and CDR2 is ANQGSEA. CDR3 nucleotides: TGCAGCGTAGGGGACAATGAGGAGTTCTTC. Translating it yields CSVGDNEEFF.

The chain carries TRBV19 and TRBJ2-7; TRBD1 aligns across 8 bases. Germline loops: CDR1 LNHDA, CDR2 SQIVND (reference sequence). There are 14 residues in the CDR3. After removal of 6 bases from V and 0 bases from J, the junction contained 4 bases not matched to a gene. DNA for the CDR3: TGTGCCAGTAGCAAGGGACAGGCCTCCTACGAGCAGTACTTC. Translated: CASSKGQASYEQYF.

This clone was seen once. V gene TRBV4-2 combines with J gene TRBJ2-3; TRBD2 matches at 9 bases. Germline V CDR1 and CDR2: LGHNA, YNFKEQ. Trimming at V came to 4 bases and at J to 1 base, leaving 6 bases not matched to a gene. The CDR3 contains 16 residues. The CDR3 DNA sequence: TGTGCCAGCAGCCCCGGGACTAGCCTACGCACAGATACGCAGTATTTT. Translating gives CASSPGTSLRTDTQYF.

V gene TRBV7-9 combines with J gene TRBJ2-5, with 13 bases lining up with TRBD2. Per germline, CDR1 SEHNR and CDR2 FQNEAQ (reference sequence). V shed 4 bases, J shed 5 bases, and the junction held 4 bases outside the gene matches. The CDR3 has 15 residues. CDR3 loop: CASSSGLAGLETQYF. CDR3 bases: TGTGCCAGCAGCTCGGGACTAGCGGGATTGGAGACCCAGTACTTC. The full variable domain, completed using reference TRBV7-9 and TRBJ2-5, is DTGVSQNPRHKITKRGQNVTFRCDPISEHNRLYWYRQTLGQGPEFLTYFQNEAQLEKSRLLSDRFSAERPKGSFSTLEIQRTEQGDSAMYLCASSSGLAGLETQYFGPGTRLLVL.

The V call is TRBV14, the J call TRBJ1-1; D gene uncertain. From germline, CDR1 is SGHDN and CDR2 FVKESK. The CDR3 length is 11 residues. Trimming cost V 3 bases and J 6 bases, with 5 bases left between them. As DNA, the CDR3 is TGTGCCAGCAGCCAGGGCCCTGAAGCTTTCTTT. It yields the protein CASSQGPEAFF. Full variable domain (missing parts from reference TRBV14 and TRBJ1-1): EAGVTQFPSHSVIEKGQTVTLRCDPISGHDNLYWYRRVMGKEIKFLLHFVKESKQDESGMPNNRFLAERTGGTYSTLKVQPAELEDSGVYFCASSQGPEAFFGQGTRLTVV.

The chain joins TRBV28 to TRBJ1-4; TRBD1 matches at 11 bases. V trimming: 3 bases; J trimming: 6 bases; junction bases outside the gene matches: 6. Germline lookup yields CDR1 MDHEN and CDR2 SYDVKM. This CDR3 region has 16 residues. CDR3 bases: TGTGCCAGCAGTTTCCGAGGGACAGGGGGGTATGAAAAACTGTTTTTT. This translates into CASSFRGTGGYEKLFF.

The chain carries TRBV10-3 and TRBJ2-1; 7 positions agree with TRBD2. With 4 bases clipped from V and 3 bases from J, the junction kept 9 bases outside the gene matches. Germline loops: CDR1 ENHRY, CDR2 SYGVKD. The length of the CDR3 is 16 residues. The CDR3 bases are TGTGCCATCAGTGCCAGTTCGAGCGGGGTCTACAATGAGCAGTTCTTC. It yields the protein CAISASSSGVYNEQFF.

The rearrangement uses TRBV9 and TRBJ2-2; D possibly corresponds to TRBD1 (5 bases). The CDR3 covers 15 residues. With 0 bases removed from V and 4 bases from J, the gap between germline ends came to 10 bases. Germline V gene lookup returns CDR1 SGDLS and CDR2 YYNGEE. CDR3 sequence: CASSVEGLGTGELFF. As DNA, the CDR3 is TGTGCCAGCAGCGTAGAGGGGTTGGGCACCGGGGAGCTGTTTTTT.

The gene calls are TRBV2 and TRBJ2-5; possible D gene TRBD1, 6 bases. The assigned J gene may be wrong: the sequence end matches TRBJ2-7 better. CDR1 is SNHLY and CDR2 is FYNNEI in the germline V gene. CDR3 length equals 14 residues. CDR3 sequence reads: CATLRVGQTYEQYF. CDR3 coding DNA: TGTGCCACCCTCCGGGTTGGACAGACCTACGAGCAGTACTTC.

This clone was picked up a small number of times. The V call is TRBV6-5, the J call TRBJ2-3; TRBD2 matches at 10 bases. The CDR3 is 16 residues long. The germline V gene encodes CDR1 MNHEY and CDR2 SVGAGI. Trimming took 0 bases from V and 6 from J; bases not matched to a gene: 6. CDR3 amino acids: CASSYSSLAGDDTQYF. The CDR3 nucleotides are TGTGCCAGCAGTTACTCGAGTCTAGCGGGAGATGATACGCAGTATTTT.

This chain uses TRBV1 with TRBJ2-1; the DNA was not compared with TRBD2, the D call given in the table. TRBV1 is a documented pseudogene. This CDR3 has 19 residues. As DNA, the CDR3 is TGCACCAGCAGCCAAGTTGAAGCGGGAGGGCCGAACGGACGCAATGAGCAGTTCTTC. Residues: CTSSQVEAGGPNGRNEQFF.

The chain is built from TRBV28 and TRBJ2-7; 8 bases match TRBD2. Germline CDR1 reads MDHEN; CDR2 reads SYDVKM. CDR3 length: 15 amino acids. Trimming took 3 bases from V and 7 from J; bases not matched to a gene: 11. CDR3 in DNA: TGTGCCAGCAGTTTCGCCAGCGGGAGAACGAGTGAGCAGTACTTC. Translation gives CASSFASGRTSEQYF.

In its sample, this clone was seen many times. This chain connects TRBV2 to TRBJ2-7; TRBD2 matches 8 bases. CDR1 and CDR2 from the germline V gene are SNHLY and FYNNEI. This CDR3 is built from 14 residues. Trimming removed 2 bases from V and 5 bases from J; junction bases left unmatched: 5. DNA for the CDR3: TGTGCCAGCAGTGAATTAGCGGGACCTAACGAGCAGTACTTC. It is translated as CASSELAGPNEQYF. Combining the CDR3 with reference TRBV2 and TRBJ2-7 gives the whole variable domain EPEVTQTPSHQVTQMGQEVILRCVPISNHLYFYWYRQILGQKVEFLVSFYNNEISEKSEIFDDQFSVERPDGSNFTLKIRSTKLEDSAMYFCASSELAGPNEQYFGPGTRLTVT.

A single count supports this clone. In nucleotides, the CDR3 is TGTGCCAGCAGCTTAGGGGCAGCAACCCACAATGAGCAGTTCTTC. Residues: CASSLGAATHNEQFF. The chain links TRBV11-3 to TRBJ2-1; no clear D. The CDR3 has 15 amino acids. Trimming cost V 1 base and J 5 bases, with 12 bases left between them. Germline assignment: CDR1 SGHNT and CDR2 YENEEA.

This clone was observed a few times. The rearrangement links TRBV28 to TRBJ2-3, with TRBD2 matching over 13 bases. Germline trimming cut 4 bases from V and 6 bases from J; bases unmatched to any gene: 1. CDR1 and CDR2 (germline): MDHEN, SYDVKM. The CDR3 has 14 residues. The CDR3 bases are TGTGCCAGCAGTTGGACTAGCGGGAGTGATACGCAGTATTTT. Its protein product is CASSWTSGSDTQYF.

The count of this clone is one. The gene calls are TRBV7-6 and TRBJ2-7, with 8 positions matching TRBD1. Per the germline V gene, CDR1 is SGHVS and CDR2 is FNYEAQ. The length of the CDR3 is 15 residues. Trimming cost V 3 bases and J 4 bases; bases outside gene matches: 8. This chain's CDR3 is CASSLGGQALYEQYF. The CDR3 nucleotides read TGTGCCAGCAGCTTGGGGGGACAGGCACTTTACGAGCAGTACTTC.

J is TRBJ2-5 and V is TRBV13; the D gene is possibly TRBD2 (5 bases). This CDR3 has 14 amino acids. Germline loops: CDR1 PRHDT, CDR2 FYEKMQ (reference sequence). The V end was cut by 5 bases, the J end by 9 bases, with 19 bases between. The CDR3 loop is CASSSHSGPLSQYF. As DNA, the CDR3 is TGTGCCAGCAGCAGCCACAGCGGACCGCTGTCCCAGTACTTC. Complete variable domain (other parts from reference TRBV13 and TRBJ2-5): AAGVIQSPRHLIKEKRETATLKCYPIPRHDTVYWYQQGPGQDPQFLISFYEKMQSDKGSIPDRFSAQQFSDYHSELNMSSLELGDSALYFCASSSHSGPLSQYFGPGTRLLVL.

The chain recombines TRBV19 with TRBJ2-6; D may be TRBD1 (6 bases). This CDR3 comprises 16 residues. Germline assignment: CDR1 LNHDA and CDR2 SQIVND (reference sequence). Trimming shortened V by 7 bases and J by 0 bases, and 13 bases separated the two germline ends. As DNA, the CDR3 is TGTGCCAGTACCCCGGACAGCCTCTCTGGGGCCAACGTCCTGACTTTC. It translates to CASTPDSLSGANVLTF.

The count of this clone is one. This chain connects TRBV28 to TRBJ1-4; D remains ambiguous. Trimming pared 6 bases from V and 8 bases from J, leaving 13 bases between. CDR1 and CDR2 from the germline V gene are MDHEN and SYDVKM. The CDR3 runs to 13 residues. CDR3 sequence: CASSPWAGEKLFF. The DNA for the CDR3 is TGTGCCAGCAGCCCCTGGGCGGGGGAAAAACTGTTTTTT.

This chain links TRBV5-6 with TRBJ2-3; TRBD2 matches at 10 bases. This CDR3 has 18 residues. Trimming at V came to 4 bases and at J to 3 bases, leaving 14 bases not matched to a gene. Germline lookup yields CDR1 SGHDT and CDR2 YYEEEE. CDR3 nucleotide sequence: TGTGCCAGCAGCACCGCAGCGGGAGGGCCAAAGTATACAGATACGCAGTATTTT. Its translation is CASSTAAGGPKYTDTQYF.

The chain employs TRBV6-5 and TRBJ2-7, with 9 bases matching TRBD1. The ends lost 5 bases at V and 5 bases at J; junction bases unmatched: 10. Germline V gene lookup returns CDR1 MNHEY and CDR2 SVGAGI. The length of the CDR3 is 15 residues. The chain's CDR3 is CASSPAGQGEDEQYF. The CDR3 region has the DNA TGTGCCAGCAGTCCGGCGGGACAGGGCGAAGACGAGCAGTACTTC.

The gene calls are TRBV7-6 and TRBJ2-7; D remains ambiguous. V was shortened by 1 base and J by 5 bases, with 12 bases between the two germline ends. The germline V gene encodes CDR1 SGHVS and CDR2 FNYEAQ. This CDR3 contains 14 residues. CDR3 region: CASSLGPGSDEQYF. CDR3 coding DNA: TGTGCCAGCAGCTTAGGTCCGGGTTCAGACGAGCAGTACTTC.